Following are 21 T cell receptor beta chains from one sample sequenced in a study of blood T cell repertoires in COVID-19. The repertoire was sequenced with immunoSEQ multiplex PCR; TCRdb's copy has only in-frame clones and lacks some. The table records over 200,000 clones, about 80% of them present only once. Specimen: peripheral blood. Every receptor here comes from a man aged 45-65 years with active or convalescent COVID-19.

This clone was seen more than once but under ten times. V usage is TRBV15 and J usage is TRBJ2-3; a weak D match, TRBD1 (6 bases). V shed 4 bases and J shed 1 base, with 15 bases lying between them. Germline CDR1 reads LNHNV; CDR2 reads YYDKDF (reference sequence). CDR3 length: 16 amino acids. The CDR3 nucleotides read TGTGCCACCAGCATGGGACAAACCCTCCGCACAGATACGCAGTATTTT. Its translation: CATSMGQTLRTDTQYF.

The gene calls are TRBV19 and TRBJ1-4, with D possibly being TRBD1 (6 bases). The CDR3 is made up of 14 amino acids. Germline V gene sequence: CDR1 LNHDA, CDR2 SQIVND (reference sequence). The germline V and J ends were trimmed by 3 bases and 4 bases, with 9 bases remaining between them. The CDR3 coding sequence is TGTGCCAGTAGTATGGGCAGGGGTAATGAAAAACTGTTTTTT. As protein: CASSMGRGNEKLFF. Combining the CDR3 with reference TRBV19 and TRBJ1-4 gives the whole variable domain DGGITQSPKYLFRKEGQNVTLSCEQNLNHDAMYWYRQDPGQGLRLIYYSQIVNDFQKGDIAEGYSVSREKKESFPLTVTSAQKNPTAFYLCASSMGRGNEKLFFGSGTQLSVL.

The chain recombines TRBV6-2 or TRBV6-3 with TRBJ2-1; the match to TRBD2 covers 9 bases. The trim removed 0 bases at V and 7 bases at J, leaving 4 bases unmatched. This CDR3 has 15 amino acids. Germline V gene lookup returns CDR1 MNHEY and CDR2 SVGEGT. CDR3 nucleotides: TGTGCCAGCAGTTACTCACCTAGCGGGGTTAATGAGCAGTTCTTC. It encodes CASSYSPSGVNEQFF.

This clone was detected only a few times. The rearrangement uses TRBV3-1 (or the pseudogene TRBV3-2) and TRBJ2-7; the match to TRBD1 covers 7 bases. Unmatched junction bases numbered 8, after V lost 2 bases and J lost 7 bases. Per germline, CDR1 LGHDT and CDR2 YNNKEL (reference sequence). The CDR3 totals 14 residues. The CDR3 is CASSQWYETGEQYF. Here the CDR3 DNA reads TGTGCCAGCAGCCAATGGTACGAGACAGGGGAGCAGTACTTC.

The J gene is TRBJ2-1, the V gene TRBV7-6, with TRBD1 identical over 10 bases. Trimming at V came to 1 base and at J to 8 bases, leaving 8 bases not matched to a gene. The length of the CDR3 is 16 residues. Germline assignment: CDR1 SGHVS and CDR2 FNYEAQ. As DNA, the CDR3 is TGTGCCAGCAGCTTAGGACAGGGGGCGCATGTGTATGAGCAGTTCTTC. This translates into CASSLGQGAHVYEQFF.

This clone has just a few counts. V is TRBV6-6 and J is TRBJ2-6; possible D gene TRBD1, 6 bases. Trimming stripped 3 bases from V and 1 base from J, with 10 bases between. This CDR3 has 16 residues. Germline CDR1 and CDR2: MNHNY and SVGAGI (reference sequence). This CDR3 is CASSYSTGSGANVLTF. Here the CDR3 DNA reads TGTGCCAGCAGTTATTCAACAGGGTCTGGGGCCAACGTCCTGACTTTC.

The chain uses TRBV9 and TRBJ1-4, with a weak D call TRBD1 (6 bases). V gave up 2 bases and J gave up 3 bases, with 14 bases separating them. The CDR3 extends over 16 amino acids. Germline CDR1 SGDLS, CDR2 YYNGEE. CDR3 loop: CASSVGTSIANEKLFF. The CDR3 DNA is TGTGCCAGCAGCGTTGGGACATCAATAGCTAATGAAAAACTGTTTTTT. Full variable domain (remainder filled in from reference TRBV9 and TRBJ1-4): DSGVTQTPKHLITATGQRVTLRCSPRSGDLSVYWYQQSLDQGLQFLIQYYNGEERAKGNILERFSAQQFPDLHSELNLSSLELGDSALYFCASSVGTSIANEKLFFGSGTQLSVL.

A remark on this clone: This specimen includes other DNA sequences encoding the same CDR3. The rearrangement links TRBV4-3 to TRBJ1-2, with a weak D call TRBD1 (5 bases). The V end lost 1 base, the J end lost 4 bases, and 10 bases lay between the germline ends. The CDR3 runs to 14 residues. The V gene's germline CDR1 is LGHNA and CDR2 YSLEER. CDR3 protein: CASSQGGGGYGYTF. CDR3 nucleotides: TGCGCCAGCAGCCAAGGTGGGGGAGGCTATGGCTACACCTTC.

V and J are TRBV7-8 and TRBJ1-5; D perhaps matches TRBD1 (6 bases). The CDR3 spans 16 residues. The V gene's germline CDR1 is SGHVS and CDR2 FQNEAQ. Trimming removed 4 bases at V and 2 bases at J, with 15 bases between. This CDR3 reads CASSSDGGARNQPQHF. In nucleotides, the CDR3 is TGTGCCAGCAGCTCCGATGGGGGGGCCCGCAATCAGCCCCAGCATTTT.

This clone was counted a single time. The chain couples TRBV7-6 to TRBJ1-4, with D tentatively TRBD1 (5 bases). The V gene lost 2 bases and the J gene lost 8 bases, with 18 bases spanning the gap. The length of the CDR3 is 16 residues. CDR1 and CDR2 from the germline V gene are SGHVS and FNYEAQ. CDR3 protein: CASSLRPSQGGEKLFF. As DNA, the CDR3 is TGTGCCAGCAGCTTAAGGCCCTCCCAGGGTGGAGAAAAACTGTTTTTT.

In regard to this clone: The junction does not match germline at one end; this may be a read error. The rearrangement uses TRBV4-2 and TRBJ2-2, with 14 bases identical to TRBD2. CDR1 is LGHNA and CDR2 is YNFKEQ in the germline V gene. CDR3 size: 16 residues. CDR3 bases: TGTGCCAGCAAGACTAGCGGGGGGGCGAATACCGGGGAGCTGTTTTTT. Its translation is CASKTSGGANTGELFF.

The rearrangement links TRBV21-1 to TRBJ1-5; TRBD1, the table's D call, was not compared with the DNA. TRBV21-1 is described as a pseudogene. The CDR3 runs 14 residues. CDR3 in DNA: TGTGCCAGCCGACCGGACAGGTCAAATCAGCCCCAGCATTTT. Translation gives CASRPDRSNQPQHF.

This sequence joins TRBV20-1 and TRBJ1-2; D might be TRBD1 (5 bases). The CDR3 covers 11 residues. Trimming removed 3 bases at V and 8 bases at J, with 10 bases between. Germline assignment: CDR1 DFQATT and CDR2 SNEGSKA (reference sequence). The CDR3 sequence is CSAREGSGYTF. In nucleotides, the CDR3 is TGCAGTGCTAGGGAGGGGAGCGGCTACACCTTC.

This chain connects TRBV7-9 to TRBJ1-4, with a possible D match to TRBD1 (6 bases). V was clipped by 4 bases and J by 6 bases, with 15 bases between them. The CDR3 is 15 amino acids. CDR1 and CDR2 (germline): SEHNR, FQNEAQ (reference sequence). The CDR3 reads CASSSLWGLDEKLFF. The CDR3 bases are TGTGCCAGCAGCTCCCTTTGGGGGCTGGATGAAAAACTGTTTTTT.

This chain joins TRBV6-5 and TRBJ2-3; TRBD2 agrees at 9 bases. This CDR3 is built from 13 residues. V dropped 9 bases and J dropped 7; count of bases not matched to a gene: 8. Germline V gene sequence: CDR1 MNHEY, CDR2 SVGAGI. CDR3 coding DNA: TGTGCCAGTGGGGAGACTAGCGGCAATACGCAGTATTTT. Its translation: CASGETSGNTQYF.

CDR3 coding DNA: TGTGCCACCAGCGGGGGACAGGGCCCCACTTCTAACTATGGCTACACCTTC. Translated, it gives CATSGGQGPTSNYGYTF. This chain connects TRBV15 to TRBJ1-2, with 9 bases identical to TRBD1. The CDR3 sequence is 17 residues long. Trimming took 5 bases from V and 0 from J; bases not matched to a gene: 10. Germline V CDR1 and CDR2: LNHNV, YYDKDF (reference sequence).

The gene calls are TRBV21-1 and TRBJ2-1; TRBD1 is the table's D call, not checked against the DNA. TRBV21-1 is designated a pseudogene. The CDR3 totals 14 residues. The CDR3 sequence: CASNRQGSYNEQFF. The CDR3 DNA reads TGTGCCAGCAACCGACAGGGTTCCTACAATGAGCAGTTCTTC.

The V call is TRBV5-8, the J call TRBJ1-4; 9 bases agree with TRBD1. V shed 7 bases, J shed 6 bases, and the junction held 19 bases outside the gene matches. CDR1 SGHTS and CDR2 YDEGEE come from the germline V gene. CDR3 length: 18 amino acids. Written as DNA, the CDR3 is TGTGCCAGCGAAGGGACAGGGCCGTCTACCCCGTATGATGAAAAACTGTTTTTT. It yields the protein CASEGTGPSTPYDEKLFF.

The V call is TRBV15, the J call TRBJ1-2, with no clear D. V was cut by 0 bases and J by 0 bases, with 8 bases left in between. The CDR3 covers 15 residues. Germline V gene sequence: CDR1 LNHNV, CDR2 YYDKDF (reference sequence). CDR3 region: CATSRDASTNYGYTF. The CDR3 region has the DNA TGTGCCACCAGCAGAGACGCCAGTACTAACTATGGCTACACCTTC.

About this clone: This sample includes further DNA sequences coding for the same CDR3. The chain has TRBV5-1 and TRBJ1-1; 8 nucleotides agree with TRBD1. With 4 bases clipped from V and 0 bases from J, the junction kept 2 bases outside the gene matches. This CDR3 is 14 amino acids long. In germline, CDR1 is SGHRS, CDR2 YFSETQ. The CDR3 bases are TGCGCCAGCAGCAGGGGACAGGTGAACACTGAAGCTTTCTTT. Amino acid sequence: CASSRGQVNTEAFF.

The chain joins TRBV29-1 to TRBJ2-3; D gene ambiguous. Trimming left V 4 bases short and J 6 bases short, with 11 bases between. CDR3 size: 12 residues. Germline CDR1 reads SQVTM; CDR2 reads ANQGSEA. The CDR3 DNA reads as TGCAGCGTTGGTAGATTTCGCGATACGCAGTATTTT. It specifies CSVGRFRDTQYF.